This T cell receptor beta chain was sequenced during a study of cytomegalovirus exposure and HLA in healthy donors. Study conclusions and caveats: A classifier reportedly called cytomegalovirus status with high sensitivity and specificity. Follow-up analysis later connected one missense variant in DCLRE1C with trimming of TCR beta V- and J-genes.

With respect to this clone: The antigen is unknown.

This PCR relied on a set of 60 Vbeta primers and 13 Jbeta primers. Generated by immunoSEQ multiplex PCR, the TCRdb table keeps only in-frame clones and is missing some. Of some 140,000 clones in the sample, about 68% are singletons; the top ten hold under 2.5%. The CDR3 runs 15 residues. Germline V lookup: CDR1 SGHNT, CDR2 YYREEE (reference sequence). Trimming cost V 1 base and J 2 bases; bases outside gene matches: 2. Sequenced input: PBMCs. The TCR sequence derives from a man aged 25-45 years in good health and CMV-seronegative. V is TRBV5-4 and J is TRBJ1-2; 10 nucleotides line up with TRBD1. CDR3 in amino acids: CASSLMGQGNYGYTF. The CDR3 region has the DNA TGTGCCAGCAGCTTGATGGGACAGGGGAACTATGGCTACACCTTC.